Included here is one T cell receptor beta chain sequence, with context. Antigen: not known. This sample is part of a study of T-cell reconstitution after alpha-beta-depleted transplantation in children. V trimming: 11 bases; J trimming: 0 bases; junction bases outside the gene matches: 21. The CDR3 contains 19 residues. Overall study results and limits: Fresh T-cell production supplied most of the T-cell counts and diversity seen one year after transplant.

Molecular barcoding with unique molecular identifiers was used for the TCRbeta library. TCRdb re-analysed the PCR reads in MiXCR, keeping a single row per CDR3 protein. The sample lists nearly 250,000 distinct CDR3 sequences, 8.2% occurring once. This TCR was sampled from a male patient younger than 18 who had a stem cell transplant for acute lymphoblastic leukemia, so the T cells may come from the graft donor. The rearrangement joins TRBV12-3 or TRBV12-4 to TRBJ2-3; the match to TRBD2 covers 9 bases. Sequencing used PBMCs, mostly from graft donor cells, obtained 180 days after TCRalphabeta/CD19-depleted stem cell transplant. The CDR3: CAFSLGLAGPLSSTDTQYF. The CDR3 DNA sequence: TGTGCCTTCAGTTTAGGGCTAGCGGGGCCGTTGTCTAGCACAGATACGCAGTATTTT.